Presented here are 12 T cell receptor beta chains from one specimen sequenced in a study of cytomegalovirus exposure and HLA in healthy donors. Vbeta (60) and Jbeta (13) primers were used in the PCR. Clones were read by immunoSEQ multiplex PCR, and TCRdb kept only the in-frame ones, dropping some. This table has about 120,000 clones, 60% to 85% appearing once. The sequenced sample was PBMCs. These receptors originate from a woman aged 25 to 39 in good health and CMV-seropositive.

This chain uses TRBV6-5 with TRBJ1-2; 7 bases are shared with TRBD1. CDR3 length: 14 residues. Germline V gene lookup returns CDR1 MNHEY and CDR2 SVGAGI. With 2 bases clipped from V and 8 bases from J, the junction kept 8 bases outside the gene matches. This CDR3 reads CASSYHDRARGYTF. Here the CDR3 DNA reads TGTGCCAGCAGTTACCATGACAGGGCGCGAGGCTACACCTTC.

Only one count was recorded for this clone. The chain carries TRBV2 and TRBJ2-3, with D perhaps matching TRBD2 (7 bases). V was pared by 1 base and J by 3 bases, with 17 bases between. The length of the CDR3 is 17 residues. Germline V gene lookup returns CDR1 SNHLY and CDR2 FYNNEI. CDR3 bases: TGTGCCAGCAGTGAAGGGGATGGGGGGGCAAGGACAGATACGCAGTATTTT. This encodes CASSEGDGGARTDTQYF.

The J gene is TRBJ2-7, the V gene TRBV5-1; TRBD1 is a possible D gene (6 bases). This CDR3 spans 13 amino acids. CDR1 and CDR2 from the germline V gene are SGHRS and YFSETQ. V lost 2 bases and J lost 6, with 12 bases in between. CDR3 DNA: TGCGCCAGCAGCTTCCAGGGGTCTGGCGAGCAGTACTTC. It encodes CASSFQGSGEQYF.

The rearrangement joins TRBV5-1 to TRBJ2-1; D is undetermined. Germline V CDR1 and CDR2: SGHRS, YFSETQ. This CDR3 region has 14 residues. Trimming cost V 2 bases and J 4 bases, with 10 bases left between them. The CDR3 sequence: CASSLTNRYNEQFF. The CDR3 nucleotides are TGCGCCAGCAGCTTAACCAACAGATACAATGAGCAGTTCTTC.

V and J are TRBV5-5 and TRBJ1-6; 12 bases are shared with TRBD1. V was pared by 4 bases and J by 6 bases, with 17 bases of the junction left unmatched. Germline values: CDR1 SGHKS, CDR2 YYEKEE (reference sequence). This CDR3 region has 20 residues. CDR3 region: CASSPALGQGAGTLNSPLHF. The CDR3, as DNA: TGTGCCAGCAGCCCGGCCCTGGGACAGGGGGCCGGTACCCTTAATTCACCCCTCCACTTT.

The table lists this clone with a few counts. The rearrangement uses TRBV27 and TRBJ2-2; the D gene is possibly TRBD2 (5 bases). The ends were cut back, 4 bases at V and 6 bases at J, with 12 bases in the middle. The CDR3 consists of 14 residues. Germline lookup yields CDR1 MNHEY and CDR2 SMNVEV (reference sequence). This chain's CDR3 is CASSSPHGAGELFF. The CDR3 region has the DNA TGTGCCAGCAGTTCCCCCCACGGGGCCGGGGAGCTGTTTTTT.

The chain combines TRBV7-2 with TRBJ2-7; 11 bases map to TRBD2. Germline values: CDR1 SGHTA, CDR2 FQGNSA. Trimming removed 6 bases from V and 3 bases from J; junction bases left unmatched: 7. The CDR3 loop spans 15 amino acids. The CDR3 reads CASRLTSGAIYEQYF. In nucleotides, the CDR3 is TGTGCCAGCAGATTGACTAGCGGGGCGATCTACGAGCAGTACTTC.

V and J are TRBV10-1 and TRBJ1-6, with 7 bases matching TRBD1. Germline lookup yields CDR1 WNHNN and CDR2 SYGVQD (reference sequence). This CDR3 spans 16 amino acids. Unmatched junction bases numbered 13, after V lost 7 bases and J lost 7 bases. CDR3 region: CASIRLTGQWNSPLHF. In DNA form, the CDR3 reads TGCGCCAGCATCCGGTTGACAGGGCAGTGGAATTCACCCCTCCACTTT.

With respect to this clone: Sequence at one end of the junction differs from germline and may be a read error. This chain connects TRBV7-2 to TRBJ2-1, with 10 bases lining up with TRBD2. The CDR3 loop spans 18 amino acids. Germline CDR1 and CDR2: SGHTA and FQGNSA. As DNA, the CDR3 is TGTGCCAGCAGCTTAGCCATGGCAAGCGGGGGGGCGGGGAATGAGCTGTTCTTC. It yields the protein CASSLAMASGGAGNELFF.

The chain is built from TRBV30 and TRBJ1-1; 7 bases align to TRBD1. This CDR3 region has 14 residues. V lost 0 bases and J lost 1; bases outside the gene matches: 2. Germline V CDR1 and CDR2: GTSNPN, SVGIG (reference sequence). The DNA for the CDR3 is TGTGCCTGGAGTGTTTGGACAGGGAACACTGAAGCTTTCTTT. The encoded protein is CAWSVWTGNTEAFF.

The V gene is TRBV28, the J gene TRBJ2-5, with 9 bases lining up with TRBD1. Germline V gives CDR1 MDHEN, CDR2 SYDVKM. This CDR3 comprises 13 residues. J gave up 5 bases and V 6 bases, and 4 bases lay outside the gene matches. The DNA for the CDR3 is TGTGCCAGCAGACCGGGACAGGGTGAGACCCAGTACTTC. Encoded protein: CASRPGQGETQYF. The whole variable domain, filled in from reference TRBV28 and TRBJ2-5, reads DVKVTQSSRYLVKRTGEKVFLECVQDMDHENMFWYRQDPGLGLRLIYFSYDVKMKEKGDIPEGYSVSREKKERFSLILESASTNQTSMYLCASRPGQGETQYFGPGTRLLVL.

In nucleotides, the CDR3 is TGCAGCGTTGAGTCGGGGTCGGGCCACAACTATGGCTACACCTTC. It yields the protein CSVESGSGHNYGYTF. The chain recombines TRBV29-1 with TRBJ1-2; D ambiguous. This CDR3 contains 15 residues. V was clipped by 3 bases and J by 2 bases, with 16 bases between them. Per germline, CDR1 SQVTM and CDR2 ANQGSEA.